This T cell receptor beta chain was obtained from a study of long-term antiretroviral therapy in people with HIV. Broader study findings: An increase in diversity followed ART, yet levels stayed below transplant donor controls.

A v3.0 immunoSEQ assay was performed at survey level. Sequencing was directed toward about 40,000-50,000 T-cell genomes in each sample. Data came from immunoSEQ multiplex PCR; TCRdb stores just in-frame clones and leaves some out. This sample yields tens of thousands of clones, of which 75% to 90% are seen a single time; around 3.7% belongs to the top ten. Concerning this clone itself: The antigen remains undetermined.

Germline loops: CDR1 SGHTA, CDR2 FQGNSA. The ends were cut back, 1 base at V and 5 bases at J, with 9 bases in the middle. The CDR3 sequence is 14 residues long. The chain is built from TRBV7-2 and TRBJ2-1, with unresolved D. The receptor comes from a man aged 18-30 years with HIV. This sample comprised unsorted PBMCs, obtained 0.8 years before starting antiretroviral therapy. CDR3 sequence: CASSLETINNEQFF. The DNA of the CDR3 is TGTGCCAGCAGCTTAGAGACCATTAACAATGAGCAGTTCTTC.